These T cell receptor beta chains were read from a single sample in a study of T cells in tuberculosis. The data were produced by immunoSEQ multiplex PCR, yet TCRdb's version contains in-frame clones alone and is incomplete. The data contain about 35,000 clones, 93% of them singletons. The sequenced sample was PBMCs. Receptor source: a donor aged 10-30 years with latent tuberculosis or without tuberculosis infection. Each CDR3 is given without its conserved first and last residue. Fields, in order: V gene, clone size, J gene, CDR3 protein. Size is omitted from some rows. Given values are once, few, many or a class for expanded clones.

V: TRBV9; size: -; J: TRBJ1-6; CDR3: ASSVDGTFRAPLH
V: TRBV2; size: -; J: TRBJ1-2; CDR3: ASSGWDSTYGYT
V: TRBV5-4; size: -; J: TRBJ2-7; CDR3: ASTNPGGGYEQY
V: TRBV6-1; size: -; J: TRBJ2-3; CDR3: ASSEEGVRTDTQY
V: TRBV28; size: -; J: TRBJ1-2; CDR3: ASSSPRGSVHYGYT
V: TRBV7-3; size: -; J: TRBJ2-3; CDR3: ASSDLGGVTDTQY
V: TRBV30; size: -; J: TRBJ2-5; CDR3: AWSVGTQETQY
V: TRBV6-4; size: -; J: TRBJ2-1; CDR3: ASSEFALRSYNEQF
V: TRBV6-5; size: -; J: TRBJ1-3; CDR3: ASSYGQFSGNTIY
V: TRBV19; size: once; J: TRBJ2-3; CDR3: ASSIGAGPDTQY
V: TRBV30; size: -; J: TRBJ2-7; CDR3: ASGQGTYEQY
V: TRBV5-6; size: -; J: TRBJ2-2; CDR3: ASSRLGTGDTGELF
V: TRBV19; size: -; J: TRBJ2-6; CDR3: ASSPRDRVSGANVLT
V: TRBV11-2; size: few; J: TRBJ2-1; CDR3: ASSLTSGGAGEQF
V: TRBV5-6; size: -; J: TRBJ2-7; CDR3: ASSKGQGYEQY
V: TRBV7-9; size: -; J: TRBJ1-4; CDR3: ASSFRQGATNEKLF
V: TRBV11-2; size: -; J: TRBJ2-2; CDR3: ASSPLAGENTGELF
V: TRBV14; size: -; J: TRBJ1-2; CDR3: ASSQDKGRQGPYYGYT
V: TRBV29-1; size: -; J: TRBJ1-1; CDR3: SAAGQGFEAF
V: TRBV6-5; size: -; J: TRBJ1-2; CDR3: ASSYSLRNRDYGYT
V: TRBV6-1; size: once; J: TRBJ2-7; CDR3: ASRTGQGGYEQY
V: TRBV5-1; size: once; J: TRBJ2-7; CDR3: ASSLGPGAYEQY
V: TRBV7-8; size: -; J: TRBJ2-3; CDR3: ASSFRTGSHTQY
V: TRBV27; size: -; J: TRBJ1-2; CDR3: ASSLTSSRPTANYGYT
V: TRBV6-4; size: -; J: TRBJ1-2; CDR3: ASSDSTTGTYGYT
V: TRBV10-1; size: -; J: TRBJ2-7; CDR3: ASSAGTGSHWEQY
V: TRBV4-2; size: -; J: TRBJ2-3; CDR3: ASSQPQQGIETDTQY
V: TRBV7-6; size: -; J: TRBJ1-6; CDR3: ASSTTSDSPLH
V: TRBV27; size: -; J: TRBJ2-7; CDR3: ASSRSSSAYEQY
V: TRBV6-5; size: -; J: TRBJ2-1; CDR3: ASSYSGTRNDNEQF
V: TRBV5-4; size: -; J: TRBJ1-2; CDR3: ASRSQDDYGYT
V: TRBV4-3; size: -; J: TRBJ2-7; CDR3: ASSQGSGRNSYEQY
V: TRBV25-1; size: -; J: TRBJ2-2; CDR3: ASSDGQGPTGELF
V: TRBV27; size: -; J: TRBJ2-3; CDR3: ASSSSSSGGVDTQY
V: TRBV19; size: -; J: TRBJ1-4; CDR3: ASSIDREEKLF
V: TRBV4-2; size: -; J: TRBJ2-2; CDR3: ASSQQEARPGLAGASSNTGELF
V: TRBV11-2; size: -; J: TRBJ1-6; CDR3: ASRNQGWDSPLH
V: TRBV7-3; size: -; J: TRBJ2-2; CDR3: ASSPWDTNTGELF
V: TRBV10-3; size: -; J: TRBJ2-6; CDR3: ASLAPLGSSGANVLT
V: TRBV7-2; size: -; J: TRBJ2-3; CDR3: ASSLNIAGVSTDTQY
V: TRBV15; size: -; J: TRBJ1-4; CDR3: ATSREPVTNEKLF
V: TRBV5-1; size: -; J: TRBJ2-5; CDR3: ASSLAEISQETQY
V: TRBV9; size: -; J: TRBJ2-7; CDR3: ASSVLADTYEQY
V: TRBV7-9; size: few; J: TRBJ2-4; CDR3: ASSLGGLEGTND
V: TRBV5-1; size: once; J: TRBJ2-2; CDR3: ASGVAGTGELF
V: TRBV6-4; size: -; J: TRBJ2-2; CDR3: ASSAKSTGEAGELF
V: TRBV9; size: -; J: TRBJ1-2; CDR3: ASSGEAAGGYT
V: TRBV5-1; size: -; J: TRBJ2-7; CDR3: ASRTGSGYEQY
V: TRBV19; size: -; J: TRBJ2-6; CDR3: ASRQARGANVLT
V: TRBV19; size: -; J: TRBJ1-5; CDR3: ASLKSHRSGNQPQH
V: TRBV11-3; size: once; J: TRBJ2-2; CDR3: ASSLEGPLGELF
V: TRBV10-3; size: -; J: TRBJ1-3; CDR3: AISRDRGTGNTIY
V: TRBV6-1; size: -; J: TRBJ1-5; CDR3: ASSANRGNQPQH